This TCR beta chain emerged from a study of T cell clonality in common variable immunodeficiency. Of CVID subjects, around 16 were female and around 27 male, mean age roughly 40. Blood came from CVID subjects not ill and not taking immunomodulatory or immunosuppressive medication. Study-level results: Reportedly, TCR beta sequences from common variable immunodeficiency showed fewer deletions and N-nucleotide insertions.

Measured with immunoSEQ multiplex PCR; TCRdb has only the in-frame clones, and not every one. The sample shows under 30,000 clones, no singletons; the ten largest hold roughly 9%. Of note for this clone: As yet, its antigen is unknown.

This TCR came from a human donor with common variable immunodeficiency. Sequencing was performed on peripheral blood mononuclear cells.

The covered CDR3 bases are TGTGCCTGGACCAGGATGGGACTCTACTATGGC. It codes for CAWTRMGLYYG. The CDR3 in full is CAWTRMGLYYGYTF. The rearrangement links TRBV30 to TRBJ1-2; TRBD1 might be the D (5 bases). The read ends 3 residues shy of where the CDR3 ends; the end is completed using the germline J gene. Germline lookup yields CDR1 GTSNPN and CDR2 SVGIG (reference sequence). Trimming shortened V by 4 bases and J by 3 bases, and 15 bases separated the two germline ends. The CDR3 consists of 14 residues.